A single sample is the source of the 5 T cell receptor beta chains below, sequenced in a study of T cell responses to AZD1222 COVID-19 vaccine. Data came from immunoSEQ multiplex PCR; TCRdb stores just in-frame clones and leaves some out. The profile shows roughly 150,000 clones, around 90% of them singletons. The source material was peripheral blood, sampled on day 0 of AZD1222 vaccination. These TCRs come from an adult in good health.

The chain joins TRBV4-2 to TRBJ2-2; maybe TRBD1 (6 bases). Looked up from germline, CDR1 is LGHNA and CDR2 is YNFKEQ. Trimming left V 3 bases short and J 1 base short, with 12 bases between. This CDR3 is 16 amino acids long. In DNA, the CDR3 is TGTGCCAGCAGCCATGTTAAGGGGGTGAACACCGGGGAGCTGTTTTTT. This codes for CASSHVKGVNTGELFF.

The genes are TRBV4-1 and TRBJ2-1, with 10 bases fitting TRBD1. The germline CDR1 and CDR2 sequences are MGHRA and YSYEKL. The CDR3 runs 15 residues. The V and J ends lost 3 bases and 6 bases, in that order; junction bases with no gene match: 5. The CDR3 coding sequence is TGCGCCAGCAGCCACCCGGGACAGGGGCGCAATGAGCAGTTCTTC. It is translated as CASSHPGQGRNEQFF.

This clone has more than one count but fewer than ten. The gene calls are TRBV11-3 and TRBJ2-2, with TRBD2 matching 12 bases. V dropped 4 bases and J dropped 4; count of bases not matched to a gene: 1. Germline assignment: CDR1 SGHNT and CDR2 YENEEA. The CDR3 is made up of 15 amino acids. The CDR3 region is CASSSGLAGTGELFF. CDR3 nucleotides: TGTGCCAGCAGCTCGGGACTAGCGGGCACCGGGGAGCTGTTTTTT.

The rearrangement links TRBV2 to TRBJ2-1; 13 positions match TRBD2. Germline V gene lookup returns CDR1 SNHLY and CDR2 FYNNEI. V shed 7 bases and J 0 bases; nucleotides not matched to a gene: 6. CDR3 length equals 17 residues. The CDR3 spells CASKGLAGHVSYNEQFF. In nucleotides, the CDR3 is TGTGCCAGCAAGGGACTAGCGGGACATGTCTCCTACAATGAGCAGTTCTTC.

The V call is TRBV7-8, the J call TRBJ2-5; D gene unclear. CDR1 is SGHVS and CDR2 is FQNEAQ in the germline V gene. V lost 7 bases to trimming and J lost 4 bases, with 13 bases between them. The CDR3 has 13 residues. CDR3 sequence reads: CASTTRVGETQYF. CDR3 DNA: TGTGCCAGCACCACGCGAGTAGGAGAGACCCAGTACTTC. Together with reference TRBV7-8 and TRBJ2-5, the CDR3 gives the full variable domain: GAGVSQSPRYKVAKRGQDVALRCDPISGHVSLFWYQQALGQGPEFLTYFQNEAQLDKSGLPSDRFFAERPEGSVSTLKIQRTQQEDSAVYLCASTTRVGETQYFGPGTRLLVL.